This T cell receptor (beta chain) was recovered during a study of blood T cells in healthy people across ages. The wider study: Per two T cells, template switching captured roughly one barcoded beta molecule. Overall study findings and caveats: CMV status of donors was unknown, possibly confounding expanded clonotype changes. From one million sequenced T cells, diversity estimates were lower bounds.

Germline assignment: CDR1 DFQATT and CDR2 SNEGSKA (reference sequence). There are 14 residues in the CDR3. V was pared by 4 bases and J by 4 bases, with 14 bases between. Every participating donor contributed about 10 milliliters of peripheral blood through a draw. This clonotype showed up just a few times. What it binds is not known. A second PCR of roughly 7 to 11 cycles used a sample-barcoded 5' primer and a J-beta primer mix. MiXCR, run by TCRdb on the 5' RACE reads, gives a single entry per CDR3 protein. The table includes 1.5 million to 2 million distinct CDR3 sequences, about 31% detected once. V and J are TRBV20-1 and TRBJ2-1; the D is unclear. The sample comprised blood. This receptor was taken from a woman aged 25 to 45 in good health. CDR3 bases: TGCAGTGCTATAGTGAGTCCGGCTTACAATGAGCAGTTCTTC. It codes for CSAIVSPAYNEQFF.